The 29 T cell receptor beta chains presented below share a single source sample, sequenced in a study of T-cell memory formation after mild COVID-19. TCRdb analysed the 5' RACE reads with MiXCR anew, one entry per CDR3 protein. The profile shows 250,000 to 300,000 distinct CDR3 sequences, 7.5% to 9.5% of them singletons. The sample comprised PBMCs or a T cell subset sorted from them (not recorded which). All receptors derive from a man aged 18 to 29 who had mild COVID-19 (a few samples of this study predate the infection). Cell type and time point are not known.

In this sample, this clonotype turned up a few times. The chain carries TRBV25-1 and TRBJ2-3, with a tentative D call TRBD2 (6 bases). CDR1 MGHDK and CDR2 SYGVNS come from the germline V gene. The CDR3 contains 18 residues. V was shortened by 5 bases and J by 0 bases, with 21 bases between the two germline ends. This CDR3 reads CASSPGPGLSSSTDTQYF. The CDR3 DNA follows: TGTGCCAGCAGTCCCGGTCCGGGACTCTCGTCGAGCACAGATACGCAGTATTTT.

This clonotype was observed a few times. The chain combines TRBV12-3 or TRBV12-4 with TRBJ2-5; perhaps TRBD1 as D (7 bases). V was trimmed by 3 bases and J by 7 bases, leaving 12 bases between them. The CDR3 runs to 13 residues. The CDR3 coding sequence is TGTGCCAGCAGTTTCGGAGGGGGCGTGACCCAGTACTTC. This translates into CASSFGGGVTQYF.

This rearrangement joins TRBV6-1 to TRBJ1-2, with unresolved D. Germline CDR1 is MNHNS and CDR2 is SASEGT. CDR3 length: 13 residues. V lost 2 bases and J lost 8, with 12 bases in between. This CDR3 is CASSETRDGGYTF. CDR3 nucleotide sequence: TGTGCCAGCAGTGAAACCCGGGATGGGGGCTACACCTTC.

The genes are TRBV6-1 and TRBJ2-7, with TRBD2 identical over 7 bases. Trimming at V came to 1 base and at J to 3 bases, leaving 9 bases not matched to a gene. CDR3 length: 16 amino acids. Germline CDR1 MNHNS, CDR2 SASEGT. This chain's CDR3 is CASSEVGAGVRYEQYV. The CDR3 DNA follows: TGTGCCAGCAGTGAAGTAGGGGCGGGGGTCCGCTACGAGCAGTACGTC.

This clonotype has just a few counts. The J gene is TRBJ2-3, the V gene TRBV4-1; unclear D gene. Germline loops: CDR1 MGHRA, CDR2 YSYEKL. V lost 1 base, J lost 5 bases, and 13 bases lay in between. The CDR3 consists of 15 residues. CDR3 in amino acids: CASSQAPLRRDTQYF. For the CDR3, the DNA is TGCGCCAGCAGCCAAGCTCCCCTTAGGAGAGATACGCAGTATTTT.

This clonotype was seen a handful of times. The chain carries TRBV4-1 and TRBJ2-5; 10 bases map to TRBD1. Trimming removed 1 base from V and 0 bases from J; junction bases left unmatched: 5. The CDR3 loop spans 17 amino acids. In germline, CDR1 is MGHRA, CDR2 YSYEKL. CDR3 sequence (DNA): TGCGCCAGCAGCCAAGTTACGGGACAGGGGCACCAAGAGACCCAGTACTTC. It yields the protein CASSQVTGQGHQETQYF.

This clonotype occurred a few times. The V and J genes are TRBV6-5 and TRBJ1-1, with D possibly matching TRBD1 (5 bases). Germline CDR1 reads MNHEY; CDR2 reads SVGAGI. The CDR3 extends over 16 amino acids. V lost 7 bases to trimming and J lost 3 bases, with 21 bases between them. CDR3 sequence reads: CASTTYPGGGDTEAFF. DNA for the CDR3: TGTGCCAGCACCACCTACCCGGGGGGGGGAGACACTGAAGCTTTCTTT.

This chain connects TRBV5-6 to TRBJ2-5; 10 bases are a match to TRBD1. J gave up 5 bases and V 4 bases, and 11 bases lay outside the gene matches. Germline lookup yields CDR1 SGHDT and CDR2 YYEEEE. The CDR3 is made up of 16 amino acids. The DNA of the CDR3 is TGTGCCAGCAGCCACAGGCCGACAGGGGGCCAGGAGACCCAGTACTTC. It codes for CASSHRPTGGQETQYF.

The sample holds a few counts of this clonotype. The chain uses TRBV6-2 or TRBV6-3 and TRBJ2-1; no clear D gene. The V gene's germline CDR1 is MNHEY and CDR2 SVGEGT. This CDR3 has 13 amino acids. The V end lost 0 bases, the J end lost 8 bases, and 8 bases lay between the germline ends. The CDR3 region is CASSYSMVDEQFF. CDR3 bases: TGTGCCAGCAGTTACTCGATGGTGGATGAGCAGTTCTTC.

Only a few counts were recorded for this clonotype. The CDR3 is CASSLGQGNYEQYF. CDR3 nucleotides: TGTGCCAGCAGCTTAGGACAGGGTAACTACGAGCAGTACTTC. The V gene is TRBV7-2, the J gene TRBJ2-7; 7 nucleotides agree with TRBD1. The J segment lost 3 bases and the V segment lost 1 base, leaving 3 bases of the junction unmatched. The CDR3 runs to 14 residues. Germline CDR1 and CDR2: SGHTA and FQGNSA.

This clonotype was observed a handful of times. This chain joins TRBV24-1 and TRBJ2-3; D possibly matches TRBD1 or TRBD2 (6 bases each). The CDR3 runs to 13 residues. Germline CDR1 KGHDR, CDR2 SFDVKD. V was trimmed by 5 bases and J by 6 bases, leaving 11 bases between them. The chain's CDR3 is CATSVGGGDTQYF. The CDR3 DNA sequence: TGTGCCACCAGTGTCGGGGGCGGCGATACGCAGTATTTT.

This clonotype was counted only a few times. The chain is built from TRBV7-2 and TRBJ2-4; 7 nucleotides line up with TRBD2. The CDR3 is 16 amino acids. Unmatched junction bases numbered 7, after V lost 5 bases and J lost 0 bases. From germline, CDR1 is SGHTA and CDR2 FQGNSA. Written as DNA, the CDR3 is TGTGCCAGCAGCCCAAGCGGGGCCCGAGCCAAAAACATTCAGTACTTC. This translates into CASSPSGARAKNIQYF.

This sequence joins TRBV18 and TRBJ2-1; D is tentatively TRBD1 or TRBD2 (5 bases each). CDR1 KGHSH and CDR2 LQKENI come from the germline V gene. V was clipped by 0 bases and J by 9 bases, with 15 bases between them. This CDR3 contains 15 residues. The CDR3 sequence: CASSPPRVQGLEQFF. As DNA, the CDR3 is TGTGCCAGCTCACCACCGCGGGTCCAGGGCCTTGAGCAGTTCTTC.

This clonotype was seen more than once but under ten times. DNA for the CDR3: TGTGCCAGCAGTTTGGGATGGAACCCTTCCTATAATTCACCCCTCCACTTT. This gives the protein CASSLGWNPSYNSPLHF. The gene calls are TRBV27 and TRBJ1-6; D gene ambiguous. The CDR3 runs 17 residues. The germline V and J ends were trimmed by 3 bases and 1 base, with 13 bases remaining between them. Germline V gene sequence: CDR1 MNHEY, CDR2 SMNVEV (reference sequence).

This clonotype appeared once. V usage is TRBV7-2 and J usage is TRBJ1-1; D perhaps matches TRBD1 (5 bases). Germline loops: CDR1 SGHTA, CDR2 FQGNSA. There are 13 residues in the CDR3. V was pared by 8 bases and J by 1 base, with 11 bases between. The chain's CDR3 is CASCGQANTEAFF. The CDR3 DNA follows: TGTGCCAGCTGCGGACAAGCGAACACTGAAGCTTTCTTT.

This chain uses TRBV5-1 with TRBJ1-4; 10 nucleotides line up with TRBD1. This CDR3 comprises 16 residues. The junction had 11 bases not matched to a gene; V was cut back by 5 bases and J by 7 bases. Germline assignment: CDR1 SGHRS and CDR2 YFSETQ. CDR3 sequence reads: CASSPNSGQGFEKLFF. In DNA form, the CDR3 reads TGCGCCAGCAGTCCGAACTCGGGACAGGGGTTTGAAAAACTGTTTTTT.

The V and J genes are TRBV29-1 and TRBJ1-1; D call uncertain. The CDR3 consists of 8 residues. V gave up 7 bases and J gave up 6 bases, with 3 bases separating them. Germline V gene data show CDR1 as SQVTM and CDR2 as ANQGSEA. The CDR3, as DNA: TGCAGCGCGCCTGAAGCTTTCTTT. This gives the protein CSAPEAFF.

This clonotype was recorded a few times. J is TRBJ2-1 and V is TRBV7-2, with TRBD2 as a possible D gene (6 bases). The CDR3 runs to 13 residues. Germline V lookup: CDR1 SGHTA, CDR2 FQGNSA. V was clipped by 7 bases and J by 9 bases, with 16 bases between them. This chain's CDR3 is CASNTRGSGEQFF. The CDR3, as DNA: TGTGCCAGCAACACCCGGGGGAGCGGTGAGCAGTTCTTC.

Ten or more counts support this clonotype. The chain has TRBV6-5 and TRBJ2-3, with D perhaps assigned TRBD1 or TRBD2 (6 bases each). The CDR3 is 15 residues long. The germline CDR1 and CDR2 sequences are MNHEY and SVGAGI. V was shortened by 6 bases and J by 6 bases, with 19 bases between the two germline ends. In nucleotides, the CDR3 is TGTGCCAGCAGGTCGACGGGGGCCCGGCGCGATACGCAGTATTTT. It encodes CASRSTGARRDTQYF.

The chain employs TRBV6-1 and TRBJ2-7; the D is unclear. From germline, CDR1 is MNHNS and CDR2 SASEGT. Trimming pared 0 bases from V and 5 bases from J, leaving 5 bases between. The CDR3 length is 12 residues. This CDR3 reads CASSEARNEQYV. DNA for the CDR3: TGTGCCAGCAGTGAAGCGAGGAACGAGCAGTACGTC.

This rearrangement joins TRBV25-1 to TRBJ1-6; D is ambiguous. In germline, CDR1 is MGHDK, CDR2 SYGVNS. Deletions cut 6 bases from V and 0 bases from J, with 9 bases between. The CDR3 is 15 residues long. CDR3 DNA: TGTGCCAGCAGATACCCGGGCTCCTATAATTCACCCCTCCACTTT. It encodes CASRYPGSYNSPLHF.

There are many counts of this clonotype. The V call is TRBV7-9, the J call TRBJ2-2; D possibly corresponds to TRBD2 (6 bases). CDR1 SEHNR and CDR2 FQNEAQ come from the germline V gene (reference sequence). The V gene lost 3 bases and the J gene lost 4 bases, with 12 bases spanning the gap. The CDR3 runs 15 residues. The CDR3 sequence: CASSLEGRGTGELFF. The CDR3 DNA reads TGTGCCAGCAGCTTGGAGGGGCGGGGCACCGGGGAGCTGTTTTTT.

In its sample, this clonotype was seen a few times. The DNA of the CDR3 is TGTGCCAGCAGCTTTTTCAGCACAGATACGCAGTATTTT. It specifies CASSFFSTDTQYF. The chain has TRBV7-3 and TRBJ2-3; D is ambiguous. The CDR3 has 13 amino acids. V gave up 3 bases and J gave up 0 bases, with 4 bases separating them. Germline CDR1 and CDR2: SGHTA and FQGTGA.

The V and J genes are TRBV11-3 and TRBJ2-3; TRBD2 agrees at 14 bases. J gave up 2 bases and V 5 bases, and 12 bases lay outside the gene matches. The CDR3 runs 19 residues. CDR1 is SGHNT and CDR2 is YENEEA in the germline V gene. Here the CDR3 DNA reads TGTGCCAGCAGCGATAAAACAGGGACTAGCGGGGGTCCCACAGATACGCAGTATTTT. Encoded protein: CASSDKTGTSGGPTDTQYF. The full variable domain, rest sourced from reference TRBV11-3 and TRBJ2-3, is EAGVVQSPRYKIIEKKQPVAFWCNPISGHNTLYWYLQNLGQGPELLIRYENEEAVDDSQLPKDRFSAERLKGVDSTLKIQPAELGDSAVYLCASSDKTGTSGGPTDTQYFGPGTRLTVL.

This clonotype was recorded many times. V and J are TRBV6-2 or TRBV6-3 and TRBJ2-6; D is ambiguous. CDR1 MNHEY and CDR2 SVGEGT come from the germline V gene. Deletions cut 2 bases from V and 2 bases from J, with 7 bases between. CDR3 size: 15 residues. The CDR3 sequence is CASSYGPPGANVLTF. CDR3 DNA sequence: TGTGCCAGCAGTTACGGGCCGCCTGGGGCCAACGTCCTGACTTTC.

This clonotype has only a few counts. The chain has TRBV7-2 and TRBJ2-3, with unresolved D. Germline CDR1 SGHTA, CDR2 FQGNSA. Between the trimmed V and J ends, which lost 4 bases and 5 bases, there was a span of 13 bases. The CDR3 is made up of 14 amino acids. CDR3 amino acids: CASSSPSLGDTQYF. The CDR3 bases are TGTGCCAGCAGCTCCCCTTCCCTCGGAGATACGCAGTATTTT.

This clonotype has a handful of counts. The V and J genes are TRBV7-2 and TRBJ2-1, with D possibly being TRBD1 (6 bases). The germline CDR1 and CDR2 sequences are SGHTA and FQGNSA. V was trimmed by 5 bases and J by 5 bases, leaving 10 bases between them. The CDR3 is made up of 13 amino acids. CDR3 sequence reads: CASSADSNNEQFF. In nucleotides, the CDR3 is TGTGCCAGCAGCGCGGACAGCAACAATGAGCAGTTCTTC.

The chain employs TRBV29-1 and TRBJ2-2; D may correspond to TRBD1 or TRBD2 (5 bases each). Trimming took off 2 bases at V and 7 bases at J, with 11 bases between the two ends. Germline values: CDR1 SQVTM, CDR2 ANQGSEA. The CDR3 consists of 13 residues. This CDR3 reads CSVEQGSGGELFF. The CDR3 DNA reads TGCAGCGTTGAACAGGGCAGCGGCGGGGAGCTGTTTTTT.

The sample holds a few counts of this clonotype. The chain recombines TRBV5-1 with TRBJ2-1; possibly TRBD2 for D (7 bases). V lost 4 bases, J lost 1 base, and 18 bases lay in between. CDR3 size: 17 residues. Germline assignment: CDR1 SGHRS and CDR2 YFSETQ. CDR3 in DNA: TGCGCCAGCAGCCCTAGGGGGGGGTTAGGGTCCTACAATGAGCAGTTCTTC. Its protein product is CASSPRGGLGSYNEQFF.